The rows below give T cell receptor beta chains drawn from one sample of a study of blood T cells in healthy people across ages. One entry per CDR3 protein, called by TCRdb with MiXCR from the 5' RACE reads. Of hundreds of thousands of distinct CDR3 sequences in the sample, roughly 64% were seen once. The sample consisted of blood. The source of these receptors is a man younger than 45 in good health. Each CDR3 is given with its conserved first and last residue. A D gene is named only where the DNA matches it firmly. A row's size may be missing; if present it is once, few, many or a size class.

TRBJ2-7 | . | TRBV20-1 | TRBD2 | CSASLQRTSGGYEQYF | TGCAGTGCTTCACTTCAAAGGACTAGCGGGGGCTACGAGCAGTACTTC
TRBJ2-7 | . | TRBV20-1 | . | CSASLGGEQYF | TGCAGTGCTAGCTTGGGGGGCGAGCAGTACTTC
TRBJ2-3 | few | TRBV10-3 | . | CAISEIGGTDTQYF | TGTGCCATCAGTGAGATTGGCGGCACAGATACGCAGTATTTT
TRBJ2-3 | . | TRBV19 | TRBD2 | CATWTGLAGPSTDTQYF | TGTGCCACATGGACGGGACTAGCGGGGCCTAGCACAGATACGCAGTATTTT
TRBJ2-1 | . | TRBV29-1 | . | CSVDRNLAYNEQFF | TGCAGCGTCGACAGGAATCTAGCCTACAATGAGCAGTTCTTC
TRBJ1-2 | . | TRBV12-3/TRBV12-4 | TRBD1 | CASSLLGQEGYTF | TGTGCCAGCAGCCTTCTGGGACAGGAGGGCTACACCTTC
TRBJ2-1 | . | TRBV7-9 | . | CASSLVERGEQFF | TGTGCCAGCAGCTTAGTCGAAAGGGGTGAGCAGTTCTTC
TRBJ1-2 | . | TRBV5-1 | . | CASSLAVQHNYGYTF | TGCGCCAGCAGCTTGGCCGTACAGCATAACTATGGCTACACCTTC
TRBJ1-1 | . | TRBV2 | . | CASWSMNTEAFF | TGTGCCAGCTGGTCTATGAACACTGAAGCTTTCTTT
TRBJ2-7 | once | TRBV7-8 | TRBD2 | CASSFAGGNHYEQYF | TGTGCCAGCAGCTTCGCGGGGGGCAATCACTACGAGCAGTACTTC
TRBJ1-1 | . | TRBV29-1 | TRBD1 | CSSRTGDTEAFF | TGCAGCTCAAGGACAGGGGACACTGAAGCTTTCTTT
TRBJ2-7 | . | TRBV20-1 | . | CSARETASYEQYF | TGCAGTGCTAGAGAGACAGCCTCCTACGAGCAGTACTTC
TRBJ2-7 | . | TRBV5-1 | . | CASSRTTGTGIYEQYF | TGCGCCAGCAGTAGGACGACCGGGACGGGGATCTACGAGCAGTACTTC
TRBJ2-1 | few | TRBV4-3 | TRBD1 | CASGTGGMWSEQFF | TGCGCCAGCGGTACAGGGGGCATGTGGAGTGAGCAGTTCTTC
TRBJ1-5 | once | TRBV20-1 | . | CSARGGTKVLLSNQPQHF | TGCAGTGCTAGGGGGGGGACCAAGGTCCTACTGAGCAATCAGCCCCAGCATTTT
TRBJ2-4 | . | TRBV11-1 | TRBD1 | CASSFQQGSKNIQYF | TGTGCCAGCAGCTTTCAACAGGGGTCCAAAAACATTCAGTACTTC
TRBJ1-2 | . | TRBV25-1 | . | CASSDPRHDVGYGYTF | TGTGCCAGCAGTGATCCCCGGCACGATGTGGGCTATGGCTACACCTTC
TRBJ2-5 | . | TRBV20-1 | TRBD1 | CSSDRGRRETQYF | TGCAGTTCGGACAGGGGGCGAAGAGAGACCCAGTACTTC
TRBJ2-3 | . | TRBV25-1 | TRBD2 | CASSPLAGTAFTDTQYF | TGTGCCAGCAGTCCCCTAGCGGGGACCGCCTTCACAGATACGCAGTATTTT
TRBJ2-4 | . | TRBV6-6 | TRBD2 | CASSPSGSGRDPYF | TGTGCCAGCAGCCCCAGTGGTAGCGGGAGAGATCCGTACTTC
TRBJ2-7 | many | TRBV12-3/TRBV12-4 | . | CASSLQVQEGEQYF | TGTGCCAGCAGTTTACAAGTCCAAGAGGGCGAGCAGTACTTC
TRBJ2-7 | few | TRBV6-2/TRBV6-3 | . | CASRSGRGLDEQYF | TGTGCCAGCCGCTCAGGTCGGGGTCTCGACGAGCAGTACTTC
TRBJ2-1 | few | TRBV14 | . | CASSPRTDNNEQFF | TGTGCCAGCAGCCCACGGACAGACAACAATGAGCAGTTCTTC
TRBJ1-2 | few | TRBV3-1 | . | CASSQSQELRNYGYTF | TGTGCCAGCAGCCAATCCCAGGAACTGAGGAACTATGGCTACACCTTC
TRBJ2-5 | . | TRBV7-8 | . | CASSLEGSRKTQYF | TGTGCCAGCAGCTTAGAGGGGTCCCGTAAGACCCAGTACTTC
TRBJ2-6 | . | TRBV2 | . | CASSGLAGANVLTF | TGTGCCAGCAGTGGTTTGGCTGGGGCCAACGTCCTGACTTTC
TRBJ2-1 | many | TRBV6-2/TRBV6-3 | TRBD2 | CASSPTYSISGRPGNEQFF | TGTGCCAGCAGTCCTACGTACTCTATTAGCGGGAGACCGGGGAATGAGCAGTTCTTC
TRBJ2-4 | . | TRBV14 | . | CASSQAALGIQYF | TGTGCCAGCAGCCAAGCAGCCCTCGGCATTCAGTACTTC
TRBJ1-1 | . | TRBV14 | . | CASSQSGIGTEAFF | TGTGCCAGCAGCCAATCAGGGATAGGCACTGAAGCTTTCTTT
TRBJ1-2 | . | TRBV5-1 | . | CASSFSQDYGYTF | TGCGCCAGCAGTTTTTCACAGGACTATGGCTACACCTTC
TRBJ2-1 | . | TRBV24-1 | TRBD1 | CATSGEFNSGTGGSNEQFF | TGTGCCACCAGTGGCGAATTCAATTCCGGGACAGGGGGGTCGAATGAGCAGTTCTTC
TRBJ2-1 | . | TRBV7-2 | TRBD1 | CASSAVAGGNEQFF | TGTGCCAGCAGCGCGGTGGCAGGGGGCAATGAGCAGTTCTTC
TRBJ1-2 | . | TRBV2 | . | CASSPNPGRGYGYTF | TGTGCCAGCAGTCCTAACCCAGGCAGGGGCTATGGCTACACCTTC
TRBJ2-6 | . | TRBV18 | TRBD1 | CASSPQIGTGGPGANVLTF | TGTGCCAGCTCACCTCAGATTGGGACAGGGGGTCCTGGGGCCAACGTCCTGACTTTC
TRBJ2-5 | . | TRBV25-1 | . | CASSFSFPETQYF | TGTGCCAGCAGTTTCAGTTTTCCAGAGACCCAGTACTTC
TRBJ2-1 | . | TRBV6-6 | TRBD2 | CASSYSTGLAANEQFF | TGTGCCAGCAGTTACTCGACTGGACTAGCGGCCAATGAGCAGTTCTTC
TRBJ2-3 | . | TRBV6-5 | . | CASSYASSTDTQYF | TGTGCCAGCAGTTACGCTTCTAGCACAGATACGCAGTATTTT
TRBJ2-5 | many | TRBV21-1 | . | CASRISIPRQVISTETQYF | TGTGCCAGCCGCATTAGTATCCCGAGACAGGTGATTTCGACGGAGACCCAGTACTTC
TRBJ1-1 | few | TRBV4-1 | . | CASSQEGSLNTEAFF | TGCGCCAGCAGCCAAGAAGGGAGCTTGAACACTGAAGCTTTCTTT
TRBJ2-7 | once | TRBV20-1 | . | CSATRTGSGEQYF | TGCAGTGCCACACGAACAGGGTCGGGGGAGCAGTACTTC
TRBJ1-4 | . | TRBV20-1 | TRBD1 | CSAREPTGASEKLFF | TGCAGTGCTAGAGAACCGACAGGGGCGTCGGAAAAACTGTTTTTT